This section outlines one T cell receptor beta chain sequence together with its context. This sample is drawn from a study of blood T cell repertoires in COVID-19. Study-level information: The United States, Italy and Spain were the sources of the acute and convalescent COVID-19 samples. PBMCs, B-cell-depleted T cells, or T cells were the source of the cDNA or gDNA that made up the material.

The CDR3 contains 17 residues. Trimming took 4 bases from V and 0 from J, leaving 17 bases between them. The germline gives CDR1 SGHNT, CDR2 YYREEE (reference sequence). In the original processing: Nucleated cell counts were estimated from reference gene primer amplification. Assay used: immunoSEQ multiplex PCR; TCRdb lists only in-frame clones, some missing. V and J calls and clone size are given by that table; D and trimming were obtained from the DNA. The repertoire consists of around 150,000 clones, with more than 65% occurring once and the leading ten covering around 7.2%. The chain recombines TRBV5-4 with TRBJ2-1; the D gene is possibly TRBD2 (7 bases). This TCR was recovered from a woman between 45 and 65 years old in a cohort sampled during active or convalescent COVID-19. Sequencing was done on a sample of peripheral blood. CDR3 region: CASSGGGERGSYNEQFF. CDR3 DNA sequence: TGTGCCAGCAGCGGGGGGGGCGAGCGGGGCTCCTACAATGAGCAGTTCTTC.